The 14 T cell receptor beta chains below all came from one sample that was sequenced in a study of T cell responses to AZD1222 COVID-19 vaccine. Assay used: immunoSEQ multiplex PCR; TCRdb lists only in-frame clones, some missing. The profile shows more than 140,000 clones, more than 70% of them singletons. The sequencing here drew on peripheral blood, taken on day 0 of MenACWY control vaccination. Source of these receptors: an adult in good health.

This sequence joins TRBV6-5 and TRBJ1-5; TRBD1 agrees at 7 bases. CDR1 and CDR2 (germline): MNHEY, SVGAGI. This CDR3 is built from 15 residues. V shed 6 bases, J shed 0 bases, and the junction held 5 bases outside the gene matches. CDR3 sequence reads: CASRRGQYSNQPQHF. As DNA, the CDR3 is TGTGCCAGCAGGAGGGGGCAGTATAGCAATCAGCCCCAGCATTTT.

CDR3 amino acids: CASSSSRDRFYEQYF. DNA for the CDR3: TGTGCCAGCAGCTCGTCCCGGGACAGGTTCTACGAGCAGTACTTC. The J gene is TRBJ2-7, the V gene TRBV7-9, with TRBD1 matching 8 bases. The CDR3 consists of 15 residues. V shed 4 bases, J shed 3 bases, and the junction held 8 bases outside the gene matches. Germline CDR1 and CDR2: SEHNR and FQNEAQ (reference sequence).

The DNA of the CDR3 is TGCGCCAGCAGCCTCCGAAAGGGAACAGGGGGCGATAGCTATGGCTACACCTTC. This codes for CASSLRKGTGGDSYGYTF. The gene calls are TRBV4-1 and TRBJ1-2; TRBD1 aligns across 9 bases. Per germline, CDR1 MGHRA and CDR2 YSYEKL. V dropped 4 bases and J dropped 4; count of bases not matched to a gene: 16. The CDR3 totals 18 residues.

The rearrangement uses TRBV11-2 and TRBJ2-5, with 7 nucleotides matching TRBD2. Germline trimming cut 4 bases from V and 1 base from J; bases unmatched to any gene: 3. This CDR3 has 14 amino acids. The germline V gene has CDR1 SGHAT and CDR2 FQNNGV. The CDR3 nucleotides are TGTGCCAGCAGCTCCAGACTAGCCCAAGAGACCCAGTACTTC. Amino acid sequence: CASSSRLAQETQYF.

This clone was seen a few times. This rearrangement joins TRBV2 to TRBJ1-6; D is ambiguous. This CDR3 spans 14 amino acids. Trimming took 1 base from V and 7 from J, leaving 8 bases between them. CDR1 and CDR2 from the germline V gene are SNHLY and FYNNEI. In nucleotides, the CDR3 is TGTGCCAGCAGTGAAGACTCCAGCAATTCACCCCTCCACTTT. This gives the protein CASSEDSSNSPLHF. The variable domain in full, with the rest retrieved from reference TRBV2 and TRBJ1-6, is EPEVTQTPSHQVTQMGQEVILRCVPISNHLYFYWYRQILGQKVEFLVSFYNNEISEKSEIFDDQFSVERPDGSNFTLKIRSTKLEDSAMYFCASSEDSSNSPLHFGNGTRLTVT.

The chain carries TRBV7-8 and TRBJ2-7; TRBD2 matches at 12 bases. Germline lookup yields CDR1 SGHVS and CDR2 FQNEAQ. The CDR3 spans 14 residues. The V gene end was trimmed by 4 bases and the J gene end by 2 bases; junction bases not matched to a gene: 0. The CDR3 spells CASSWTSGTYEQYF. CDR3 in DNA: TGTGCCAGCAGCTGGACTAGCGGGACCTACGAGCAGTACTTC.

This chain links TRBV7-9 with TRBJ2-5; 7 nucleotides match TRBD1. CDR1 and CDR2 (germline): SEHNR, FQNEAQ (reference sequence). Trimming took 5 bases from V and 2 from J; bases not matched to a gene: 8. CDR3 size: 15 residues. CDR3 sequence (DNA): TGTGCCAGCAGCCCAGGGACAGCGTTTCAAGAGACCCAGTACTTC. This translates into CASSPGTAFQETQYF.

The J gene is TRBJ1-5, the V gene TRBV6-2 or TRBV6-3; 8 bases fit TRBD1. From germline, CDR1 is MNHEY and CDR2 SVGEGT. V lost 0 bases, J lost 0 bases, and 16 bases stayed unmatched. The CDR3 is 21 amino acids. CDR3: CASSYSRPSGTGIYSNQPQHF. The CDR3 DNA reads as TGTGCCAGCAGTTACTCGAGGCCGTCCGGGACAGGTATCTATAGCAATCAGCCCCAGCATTTT.

The chain employs TRBV10-3 and TRBJ1-5; maybe TRBD1 (5 bases). Germline CDR1 reads ENHRY; CDR2 reads SYGVKD. V lost 6 bases, J lost 5 bases, and 11 bases lay in between. This CDR3 has 13 residues. The CDR3 region is CAIRPGQHQPQHF. CDR3 DNA sequence: TGTGCCATCAGGCCAGGGCAGCATCAGCCCCAGCATTTT.

The rearrangement joins TRBV6-5 to TRBJ1-4, with 8 bases that match TRBD1. The germline CDR1 and CDR2 sequences are MNHEY and SVGAGI. J was trimmed by 6 bases and V by 5 bases; bases with no gene match: 8. CDR3 size: 15 residues. The CDR3 DNA reads as TGTGCCAGCAGTAAACCGGGACAGGAACATGAAAAACTGTTTTTT. Amino acids: CASSKPGQEHEKLFF.

This sequence joins TRBV6-6 and TRBJ1-2; perhaps TRBD1 as D (5 bases). CDR1 and CDR2 from the germline V gene are MNHNY and SVGAGI (reference sequence). Trimming removed 6 bases from V and 4 bases from J, with 15 bases in between. This CDR3 is 14 amino acids long. CDR3 in DNA: TGTGCCAGCAGATATAGGGGCGCGGCCTATGGCTACACCTTC. Protein: CASRYRGAAYGYTF.

The V gene is TRBV7-3, the J gene TRBJ2-2, with 7 bases fitting TRBD1. The ends lost 0 bases at V and 0 bases at J; junction bases unmatched: 4. The CDR3 totals 17 residues. Looked up from germline, CDR1 is SGHTA and CDR2 is FQGTGA. The CDR3 loop reads CASSLTPGGANTGELFF. CDR3 coding DNA: TGTGCCAGCAGCTTAACTCCAGGGGGAGCGAACACCGGGGAGCTGTTTTTT.

V and J are TRBV11-3 and TRBJ2-3, with 15 bases that match TRBD2. Germline CDR1 is SGHNT and CDR2 is YENEEA. The trim removed 4 bases at V and 2 bases at J, leaving 4 bases unmatched. This CDR3 spans 17 amino acids. CDR3 sequence reads: CASSYRTSGRATDTQYF. The CDR3 DNA reads TGTGCCAGCAGCTACCGGACTAGCGGGAGGGCCACAGATACGCAGTATTTT.

The chain links TRBV30 to TRBJ2-2; D unresolved. CDR3 size: 12 residues. V lost 4 bases and J 3 bases, leaving 6 bases between the germline ends. Germline V gene data show CDR1 as GTSNPN and CDR2 as SVGIG (reference sequence). The CDR3, as DNA: TGTGCCTGGAACCGGGACACCGGGGAGCTGTTTTTT. Translating it yields CAWNRDTGELFF. The full variable domain, completed using reference TRBV30 and TRBJ2-2, is SQTIHQWPATLVQPVGSPLSLECTVEGTSNPNLYWYRQAAGRGLQLLFYSVGIGQISSEVPQNLSASRPQDRQFILSSKKLLLSDSGFYLCAWNRDTGELFFGEGSRLTVL.